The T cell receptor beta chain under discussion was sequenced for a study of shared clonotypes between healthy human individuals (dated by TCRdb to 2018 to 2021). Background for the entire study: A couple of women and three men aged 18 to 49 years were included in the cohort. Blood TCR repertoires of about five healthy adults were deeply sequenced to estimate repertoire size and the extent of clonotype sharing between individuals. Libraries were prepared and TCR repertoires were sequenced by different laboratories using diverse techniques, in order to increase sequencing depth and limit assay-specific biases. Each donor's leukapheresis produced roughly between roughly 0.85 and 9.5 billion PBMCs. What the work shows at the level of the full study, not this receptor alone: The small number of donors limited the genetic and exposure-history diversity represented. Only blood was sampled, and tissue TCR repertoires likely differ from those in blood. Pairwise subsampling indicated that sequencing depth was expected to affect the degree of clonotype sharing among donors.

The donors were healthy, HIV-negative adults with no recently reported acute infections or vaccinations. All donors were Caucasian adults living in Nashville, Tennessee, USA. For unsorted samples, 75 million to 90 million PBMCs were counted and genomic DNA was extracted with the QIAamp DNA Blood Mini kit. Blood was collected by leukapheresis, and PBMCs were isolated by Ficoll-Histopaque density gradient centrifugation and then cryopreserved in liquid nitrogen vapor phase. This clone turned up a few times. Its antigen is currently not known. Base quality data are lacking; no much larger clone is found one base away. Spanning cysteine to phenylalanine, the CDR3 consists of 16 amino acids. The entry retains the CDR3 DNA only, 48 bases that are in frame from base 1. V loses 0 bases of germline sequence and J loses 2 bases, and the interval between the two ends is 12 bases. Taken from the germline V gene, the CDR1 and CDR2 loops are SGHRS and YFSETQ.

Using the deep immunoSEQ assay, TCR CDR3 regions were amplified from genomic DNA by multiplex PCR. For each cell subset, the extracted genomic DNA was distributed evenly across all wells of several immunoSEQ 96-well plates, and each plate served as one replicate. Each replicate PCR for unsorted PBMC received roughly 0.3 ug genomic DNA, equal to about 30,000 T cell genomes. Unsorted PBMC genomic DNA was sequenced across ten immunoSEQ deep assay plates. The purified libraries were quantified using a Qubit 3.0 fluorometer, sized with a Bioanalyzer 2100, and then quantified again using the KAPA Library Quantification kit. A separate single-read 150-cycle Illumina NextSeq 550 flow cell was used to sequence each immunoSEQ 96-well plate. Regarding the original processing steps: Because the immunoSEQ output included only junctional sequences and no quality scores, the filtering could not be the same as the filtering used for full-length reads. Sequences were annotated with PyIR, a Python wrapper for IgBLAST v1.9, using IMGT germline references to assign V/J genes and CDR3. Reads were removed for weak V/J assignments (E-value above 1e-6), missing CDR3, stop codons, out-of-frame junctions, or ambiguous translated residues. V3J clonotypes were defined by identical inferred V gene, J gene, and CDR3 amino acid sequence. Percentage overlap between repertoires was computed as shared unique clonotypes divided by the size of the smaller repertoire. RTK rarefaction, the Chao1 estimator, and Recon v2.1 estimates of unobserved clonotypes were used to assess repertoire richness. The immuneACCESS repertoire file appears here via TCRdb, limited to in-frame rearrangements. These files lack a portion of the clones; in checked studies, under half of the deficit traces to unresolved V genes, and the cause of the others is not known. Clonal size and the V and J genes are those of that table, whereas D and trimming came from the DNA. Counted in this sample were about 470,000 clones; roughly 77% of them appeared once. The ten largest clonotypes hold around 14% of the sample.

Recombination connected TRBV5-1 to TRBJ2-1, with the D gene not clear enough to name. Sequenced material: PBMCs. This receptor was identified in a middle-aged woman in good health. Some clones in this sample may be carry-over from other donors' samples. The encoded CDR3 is CASSLAGGFTYNEQFF. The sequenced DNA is TGCGCCAGCAGCTTGGCGGGCGGATTTACCTACAATGAGCAGTTCTTC.